This T cell receptor beta chain was observed in a study of blood T cells in healthy people across ages. This clonotype was detected once. It was with a sample-barcoded 5' primer and a J-beta primer mix that a second PCR of roughly 6 to 12 cycles was run. Each CDR3 protein gets one entry after TCRdb re-called the 5' RACE reads with MiXCR. Altogether some 700,000 distinct CDR3 sequences are present, about a fifth being singletons, with the ten largest covering around 21%. The CDR3 totals 12 residues. Germline V gives CDR1 GTSNPN, CDR2 SVGIG (reference sequence). V and J are TRBV30 and TRBJ2-1; 8 positions match TRBD2. The sample consisted of blood. The receptor's source is a man in his sixties or seventies in good health. CDR3 coding DNA: TGTGCTTTCATCCCGGGGGGGTATGAGCAGTTCTTC. It specifies CAFIPGGYEQFF.